This TCR beta chain was obtained from a study of blood T cells in healthy people across ages. This CDR3 has 14 residues. The V gene lost 3 bases and the J gene lost 0 bases, with 12 bases spanning the gap. The germline V gene encodes CDR1 DFQATT and CDR2 SNEGSKA (reference sequence). A J-beta primer mix and a sample-barcoded 5' primer were used in a second PCR of about 6 to 12 cycles. Through a template-switch adaptor with 12 random nucleotides, each cDNA molecule received a tag. MiXCR, run by TCRdb on the 5' RACE reads, gives a single entry per CDR3 protein. The repertoire holds 730,000 or so distinct CDR3 sequences, with 43% as singletons. Study-wide points: Diversity of TCR beta correlated strongly with naive T cell percentage. Age showed a roughly linear inverse relationship with TCR beta diversity per million T cells.

This clonotype came up a few times. What it binds is unknown. A minimum of 6 million PBMCs was isolated per sample. The sequencing sample was made of blood. The chain recombines TRBV20-1 with TRBJ2-7, with D perhaps matching TRBD2 (5 bases). The receptor comes from a woman in her sixties or seventies in good health. In DNA, the CDR3 is TGCAGTGCTAGGCAGCGGCCAAGCTCCTACGAGCAGTACTTC. This translates into CSARQRPSSYEQYF.